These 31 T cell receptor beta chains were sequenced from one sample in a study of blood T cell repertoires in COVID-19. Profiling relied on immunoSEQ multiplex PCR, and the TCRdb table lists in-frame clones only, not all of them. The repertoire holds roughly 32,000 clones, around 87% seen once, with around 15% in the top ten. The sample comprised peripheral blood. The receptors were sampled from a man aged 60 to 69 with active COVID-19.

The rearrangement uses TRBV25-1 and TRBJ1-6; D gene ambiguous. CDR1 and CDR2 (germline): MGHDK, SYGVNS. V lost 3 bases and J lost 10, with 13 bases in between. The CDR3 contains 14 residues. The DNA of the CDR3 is TGTGCCAGCAGTGATTCGTACGGGAGCTCACCCCTCCACTTT. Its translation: CASSDSYGSSPLHF.

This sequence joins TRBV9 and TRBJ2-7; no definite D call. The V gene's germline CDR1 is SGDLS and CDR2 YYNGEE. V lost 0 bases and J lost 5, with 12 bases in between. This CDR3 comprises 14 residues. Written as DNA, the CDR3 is TGTGCCAGCAGCGTAGTCCCCGAGTCCCACGAGCAGTACTTC. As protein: CASSVVPESHEQYF.

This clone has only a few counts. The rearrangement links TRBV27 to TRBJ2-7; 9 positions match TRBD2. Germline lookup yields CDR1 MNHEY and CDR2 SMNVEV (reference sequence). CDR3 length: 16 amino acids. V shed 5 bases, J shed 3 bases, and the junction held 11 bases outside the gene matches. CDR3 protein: CASSPAPLTSGYEQYF. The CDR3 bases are TGTGCCAGCAGTCCCGCCCCTCTGACTAGCGGCTACGAGCAGTACTTC.

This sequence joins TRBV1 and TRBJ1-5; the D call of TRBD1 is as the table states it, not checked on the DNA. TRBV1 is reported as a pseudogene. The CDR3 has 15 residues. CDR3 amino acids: CTSSCWQGFNQPQHF. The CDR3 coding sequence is TGCACCAGCAGCTGTTGGCAGGGATTCAATCAGCCCCAGCATTTT.

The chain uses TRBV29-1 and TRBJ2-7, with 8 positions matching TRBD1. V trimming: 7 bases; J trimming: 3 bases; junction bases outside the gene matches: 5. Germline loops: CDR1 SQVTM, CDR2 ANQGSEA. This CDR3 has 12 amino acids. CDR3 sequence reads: CSASGTGYEQYF. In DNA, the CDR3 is TGCAGCGCTTCCGGGACAGGCTACGAGCAGTACTTC.

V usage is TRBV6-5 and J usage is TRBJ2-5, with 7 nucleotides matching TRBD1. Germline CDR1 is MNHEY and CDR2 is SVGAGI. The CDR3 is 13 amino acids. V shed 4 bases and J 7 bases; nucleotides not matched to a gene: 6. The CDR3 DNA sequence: TGTGCCAGCAGTTCGGGACAGTCGGGGACCCAGTACTTC. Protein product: CASSSGQSGTQYF.

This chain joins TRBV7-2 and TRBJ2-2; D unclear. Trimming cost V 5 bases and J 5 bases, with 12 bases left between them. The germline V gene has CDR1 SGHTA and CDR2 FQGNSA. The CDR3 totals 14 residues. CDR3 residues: CASSTRVQTGELFF. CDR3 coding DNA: TGTGCCAGCAGCACACGGGTACAAACCGGGGAGCTGTTTTTT.

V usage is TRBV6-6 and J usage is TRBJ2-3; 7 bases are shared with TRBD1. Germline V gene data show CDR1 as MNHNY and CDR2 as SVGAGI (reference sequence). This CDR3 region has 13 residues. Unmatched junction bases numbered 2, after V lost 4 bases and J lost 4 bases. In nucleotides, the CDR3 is TGTGCCAGCAGTTCTACAGGGGCAGATACGCAGTATTTT. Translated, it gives CASSSTGADTQYF.

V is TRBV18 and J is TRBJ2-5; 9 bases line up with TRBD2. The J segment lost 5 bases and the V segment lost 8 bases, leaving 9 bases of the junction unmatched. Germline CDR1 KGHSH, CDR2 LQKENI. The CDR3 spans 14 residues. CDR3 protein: CASTSLAGSETQYF. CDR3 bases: TGTGCCAGCACCTCCCTAGCGGGATCCGAGACCCAGTACTTC.

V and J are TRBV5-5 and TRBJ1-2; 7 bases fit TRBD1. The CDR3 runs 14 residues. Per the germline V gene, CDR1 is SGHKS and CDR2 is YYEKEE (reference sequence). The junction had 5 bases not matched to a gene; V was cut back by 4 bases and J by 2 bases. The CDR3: CASSQRQGNYGYTF. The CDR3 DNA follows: TGTGCCAGCAGCCAACGACAGGGCAACTATGGCTACACCTTC.

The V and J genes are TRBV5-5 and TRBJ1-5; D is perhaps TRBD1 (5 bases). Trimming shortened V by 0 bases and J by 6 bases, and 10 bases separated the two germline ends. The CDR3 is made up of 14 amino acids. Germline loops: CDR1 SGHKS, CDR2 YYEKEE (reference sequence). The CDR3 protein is CASSLVQGSQPQHF. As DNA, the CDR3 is TGTGCCAGCAGCTTGGTCCAGGGCAGTCAGCCCCAGCATTTT.

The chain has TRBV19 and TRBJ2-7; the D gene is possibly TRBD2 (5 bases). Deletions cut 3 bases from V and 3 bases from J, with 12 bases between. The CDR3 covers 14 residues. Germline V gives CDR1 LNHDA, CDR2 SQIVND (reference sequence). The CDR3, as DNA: TGTGCCAGTAGTATTGGCCTAGCAGACTACGAGCAGTACTTC. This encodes CASSIGLADYEQYF.

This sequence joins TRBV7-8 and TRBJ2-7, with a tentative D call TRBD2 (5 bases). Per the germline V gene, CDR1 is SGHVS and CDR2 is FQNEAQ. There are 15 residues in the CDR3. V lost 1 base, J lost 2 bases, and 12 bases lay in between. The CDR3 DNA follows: TGTGCCAGCAGCTTAGGGGAGAGGTTAACCTACGAGCAGTACTTC. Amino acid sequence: CASSLGERLTYEQYF.

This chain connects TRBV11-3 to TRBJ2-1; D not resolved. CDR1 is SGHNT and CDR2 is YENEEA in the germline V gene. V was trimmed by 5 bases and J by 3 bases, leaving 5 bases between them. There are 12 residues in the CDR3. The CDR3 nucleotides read TGTGCCAGCAGCCTAAACTACAATGAGCAGTTCTTC. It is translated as CASSLNYNEQFF.

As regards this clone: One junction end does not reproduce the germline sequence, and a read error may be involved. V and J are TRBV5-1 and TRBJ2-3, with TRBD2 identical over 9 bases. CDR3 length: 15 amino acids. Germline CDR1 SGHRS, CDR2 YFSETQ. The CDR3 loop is CARSWRGGAGDTQYF. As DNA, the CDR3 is TGCGCCCGCAGCTGGCGCGGGGGGGCTGGGGATACGCAGTATTTT.

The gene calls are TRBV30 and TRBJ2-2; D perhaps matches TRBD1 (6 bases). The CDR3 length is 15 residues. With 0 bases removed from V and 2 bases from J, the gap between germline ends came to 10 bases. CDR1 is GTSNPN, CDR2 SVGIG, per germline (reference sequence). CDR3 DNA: TGTGCCTGGAGTGTAAGAGGGGGTAACACCGGGGAGCTGTTTTTT. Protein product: CAWSVRGGNTGELFF.

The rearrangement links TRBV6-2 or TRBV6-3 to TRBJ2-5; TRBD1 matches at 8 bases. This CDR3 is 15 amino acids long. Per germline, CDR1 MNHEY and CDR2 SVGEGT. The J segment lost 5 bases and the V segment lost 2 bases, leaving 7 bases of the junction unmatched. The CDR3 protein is CASSYRRGLRETQYF. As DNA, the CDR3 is TGTGCCAGCAGTTACCGCAGGGGGCTGAGGGAGACCCAGTACTTC.

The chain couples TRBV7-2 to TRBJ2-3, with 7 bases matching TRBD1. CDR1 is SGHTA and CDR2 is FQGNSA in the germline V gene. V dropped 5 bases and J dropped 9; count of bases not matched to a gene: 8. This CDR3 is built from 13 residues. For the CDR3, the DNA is TGTGCCAGCAGCGAAAACAGGGGCTGGACGCAGTATTTT. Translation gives CASSENRGWTQYF.

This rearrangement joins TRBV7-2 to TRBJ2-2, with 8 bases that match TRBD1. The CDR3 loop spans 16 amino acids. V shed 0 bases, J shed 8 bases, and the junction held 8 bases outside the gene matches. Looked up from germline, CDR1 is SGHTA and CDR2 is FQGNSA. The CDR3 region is CASSLASRGRGGELFF. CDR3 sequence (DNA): TGTGCCAGCAGCTTAGCGTCCAGGGGGCGTGGTGGGGAGCTGTTTTTT.

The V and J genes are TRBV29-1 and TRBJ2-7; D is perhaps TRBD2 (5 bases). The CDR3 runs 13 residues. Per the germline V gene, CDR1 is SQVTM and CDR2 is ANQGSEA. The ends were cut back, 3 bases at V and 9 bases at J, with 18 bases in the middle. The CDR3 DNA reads TGCAGCGTTGAGAATCTTTCGGGGTTAGGGCAGTACTTC. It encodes CSVENLSGLGQYF.

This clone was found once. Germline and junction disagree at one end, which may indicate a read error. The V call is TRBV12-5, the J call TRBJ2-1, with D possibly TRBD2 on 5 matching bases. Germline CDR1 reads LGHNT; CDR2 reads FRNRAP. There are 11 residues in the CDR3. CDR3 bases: TGTGCTAGTGGGCACGGACTTGAGGAGTTCTTC. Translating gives CASGHGLEEFF.

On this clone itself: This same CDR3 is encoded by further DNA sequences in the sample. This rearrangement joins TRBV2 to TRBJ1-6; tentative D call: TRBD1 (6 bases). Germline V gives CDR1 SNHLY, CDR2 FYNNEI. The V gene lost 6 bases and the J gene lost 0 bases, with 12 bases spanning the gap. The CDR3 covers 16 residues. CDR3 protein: CASRPTGSSYNSPLHF. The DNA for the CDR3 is TGTGCCAGCAGACCCACAGGGAGCTCCTATAATTCACCCCTCCACTTT.

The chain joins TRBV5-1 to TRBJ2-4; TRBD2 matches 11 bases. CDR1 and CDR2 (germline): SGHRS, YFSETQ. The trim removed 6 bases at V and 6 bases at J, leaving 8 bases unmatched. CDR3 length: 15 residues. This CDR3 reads CASTSSGRPANIQYF. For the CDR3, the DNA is TGCGCCAGCACGTCTAGCGGGAGGCCCGCAAACATTCAGTACTTC.

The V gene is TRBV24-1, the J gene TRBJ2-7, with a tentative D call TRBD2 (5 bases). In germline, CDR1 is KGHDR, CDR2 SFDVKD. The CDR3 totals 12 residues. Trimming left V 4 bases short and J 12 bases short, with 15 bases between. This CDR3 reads CATSELDLAGYF. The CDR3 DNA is TGTGCCACCAGTGAGCTCGACCTGGCGGGGTACTTC.

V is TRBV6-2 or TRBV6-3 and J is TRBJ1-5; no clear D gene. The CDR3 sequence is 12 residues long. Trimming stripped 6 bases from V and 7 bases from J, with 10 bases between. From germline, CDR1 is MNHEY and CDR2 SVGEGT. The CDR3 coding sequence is TGTGCCAGCAGCAACCCCCGGCAGCCCCAGCATTTT. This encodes CASSNPRQPQHF.

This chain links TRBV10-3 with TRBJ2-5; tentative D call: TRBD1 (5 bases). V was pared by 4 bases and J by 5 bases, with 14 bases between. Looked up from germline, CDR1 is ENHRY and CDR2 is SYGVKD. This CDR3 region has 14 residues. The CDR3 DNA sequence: TGTGCCATCAGTGGAACAGGTGTAGGTGAGACCCAGTACTTC. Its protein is CAISGTGVGETQYF.

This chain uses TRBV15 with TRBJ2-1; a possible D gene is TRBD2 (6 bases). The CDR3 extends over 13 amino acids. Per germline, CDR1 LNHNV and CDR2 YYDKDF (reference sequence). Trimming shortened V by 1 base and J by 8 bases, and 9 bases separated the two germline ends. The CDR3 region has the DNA TGTGCCACCAGCAGAGGACTAGGCGATGAGCAGTTCTTC. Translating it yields CATSRGLGDEQFF.

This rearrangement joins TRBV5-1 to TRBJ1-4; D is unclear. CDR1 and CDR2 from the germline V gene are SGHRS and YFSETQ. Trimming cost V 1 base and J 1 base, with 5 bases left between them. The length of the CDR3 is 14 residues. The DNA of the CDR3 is TGCGCCAGCAGCTTGTCAGGAACTAATGAAAAACTGTTTTTT. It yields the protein CASSLSGTNEKLFF.

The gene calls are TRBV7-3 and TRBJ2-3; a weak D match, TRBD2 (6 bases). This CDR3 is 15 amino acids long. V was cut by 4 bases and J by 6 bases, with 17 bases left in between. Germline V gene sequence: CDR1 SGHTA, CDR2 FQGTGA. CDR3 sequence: CASSSHGRTRDTQYF. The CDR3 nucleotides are TGTGCCAGCAGCTCCCATGGGAGGACGAGGGATACGCAGTATTTT.

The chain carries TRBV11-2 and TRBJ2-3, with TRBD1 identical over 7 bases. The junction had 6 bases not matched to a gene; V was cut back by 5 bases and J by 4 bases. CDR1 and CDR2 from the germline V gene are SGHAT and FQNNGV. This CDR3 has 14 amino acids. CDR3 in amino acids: CASSLDRDADTQYF. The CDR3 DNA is TGTGCCAGCAGCCTCGACAGGGATGCAGATACGCAGTATTTT.

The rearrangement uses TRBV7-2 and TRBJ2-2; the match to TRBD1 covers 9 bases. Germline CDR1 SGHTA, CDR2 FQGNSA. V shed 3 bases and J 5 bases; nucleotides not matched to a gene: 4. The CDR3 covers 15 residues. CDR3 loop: CASSLGQGGTGELFF. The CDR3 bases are TGTGCCAGCAGCTTGGGACAGGGTGGAACCGGGGAGCTGTTTTTT. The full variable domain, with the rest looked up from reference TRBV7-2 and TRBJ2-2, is GAGVSQSPSNKVTEKGKDVELRCDPISGHTALYWYRQSLGQGLEFLIYFQGNSAPDKSGLPSDRFSAERTGGSVSTLTIQRTQQEDSAVYLCASSLGQGGTGELFFGEGSRLTVL.